The 19 T cell receptor beta chains listed next were all sequenced from one sample in a study of shared clonotypes between healthy human individuals. The protocol was immunoSEQ multiplex PCR, while the TCRdb copy is restricted to in-frame clones and leaves out a portion. The sample has some 2,000,000 clones, around 95% seen once. The sequencing sample was made of naive CD4+ T cells sorted from blood. Specified subset: CD45RA+ positively selected. These TCRs come from a man aged 18 to 30 in good health.

This chain connects TRBV20-1 to TRBJ2-5, with D perhaps TRBD2 (5 bases). The end of the DNA aligns better with TRBJ2-7, so the J call may be wrong. Germline V lookup: CDR1 DFQATT, CDR2 SNEGSKA (reference sequence). The CDR3 runs 10 residues. The CDR3 DNA follows: TGCAGTGCCCTCCGGGGCGAGCAGTACTTC. Translation: CSALRGEQYF.

The V and J genes are TRBV30 and TRBJ2-2; D may be TRBD2 (5 bases). The CDR3 has 15 amino acids. The germline V and J ends were trimmed by 3 bases and 0 bases, with 11 bases remaining between them. Germline values: CDR1 GTSNPN, CDR2 SVGIG (reference sequence). The CDR3 DNA is TGTGCCTGGAGAACCGAGGGAGCGAACACCGGGGAGCTGTTTTTT. It codes for CAWRTEGANTGELFF. The variable domain in full, with the rest retrieved from reference TRBV30 and TRBJ2-2, is SQTIHQWPATLVQPVGSPLSLECTVEGTSNPNLYWYRQAAGRGLQLLFYSVGIGQISSEVPQNLSASRPQDRQFILSSKKLLLSDSGFYLCAWRTEGANTGELFFGEGSRLTVL.

This chain connects TRBV2 to TRBJ1-6; D gene unclear. The V gene lost 5 bases and the J gene lost 8 bases, with 10 bases spanning the gap. CDR3 length: 13 residues. The V gene's germline CDR1 is SNHLY and CDR2 FYNNEI. The CDR3 is CASSTGRYSPLHF. CDR3 DNA sequence: TGTGCCAGCAGTACCGGGAGATATTCACCCCTCCACTTT.

V gene TRBV2 combines with J gene TRBJ1-6; TRBD1 aligns across 9 bases. Germline V lookup: CDR1 SNHLY, CDR2 FYNNEI. Unmatched junction bases numbered 6, after V lost 5 bases and J lost 10 bases. This CDR3 spans 14 amino acids. This CDR3 is CASSPWGQGSPLHF. CDR3 DNA sequence: TGTGCCAGCAGTCCCTGGGGACAGGGCTCACCCCTCCACTTT.

The chain joins TRBV6-6 to TRBJ2-2; D gene unclear. This CDR3 region has 14 residues. CDR1 and CDR2 from the germline V gene are MNHNY and SVGAGI (reference sequence). The V and J ends lost 6 bases and 1 base respectively, with 9 bases between them. CDR3: CASSQVQNTGELFF. The CDR3 nucleotides read TGTGCCAGCAGCCAAGTCCAGAACACCGGGGAGCTGTTTTTT.

This clone appeared once. The chain couples TRBV11-2 to TRBJ2-1; D is unclear. Trimming removed 1 base from V and 8 bases from J, with 15 bases in between. The CDR3 sequence is 15 residues long. CDR1 and CDR2 (germline): SGHAT, FQNNGV. CDR3 sequence: CASSLGPRSLYEQFF. CDR3 DNA: TGTGCCAGCAGCTTAGGGCCTAGATCCCTTTATGAGCAGTTCTTC.

V gene TRBV10-1 combines with J gene TRBJ1-2; TRBD1 is a possible D gene (5 bases). With 3 bases removed from V and 7 bases from J, the gap between germline ends came to 12 bases. The CDR3 contains 13 residues. CDR1 is WNHNN and CDR2 is SYGVQD in the germline V gene (reference sequence). CDR3 DNA: TGCGCCAGCAGTGACCGAGGGGCGGGTGGCTACACCTTC. Amino acid sequence: CASSDRGAGGYTF.

This chain uses TRBV11-2 with TRBJ1-5; D unclear. Germline V gene data show CDR1 as SGHAT and CDR2 as FQNNGV. V was pared by 0 bases and J by 6 bases, with 6 bases between. The CDR3 consists of 13 residues. CDR3 sequence reads: CASSLDRLQPQHF. Here the CDR3 DNA reads TGTGCCAGCAGCTTAGATCGACTTCAGCCCCAGCATTTT.

The CDR3 sequence is CASSFEGIVGNQPQHF. CDR3 nucleotide sequence: TGTGCCAGCAGTTTTGAAGGGATCGTGGGCAATCAGCCCCAGCATTTT. This sequence joins TRBV28 and TRBJ1-5; D remains unclear. The CDR3 sequence is 16 residues long. From germline, CDR1 is MDHEN and CDR2 SYDVKM. V lost 3 bases, J lost 2 bases, and 14 bases lay in between.

A note on this clone: The sample carries other DNA sequences with the same CDR3. The V and J genes are TRBV18 and TRBJ2-3; the match to TRBD2 covers 12 bases. After removal of 3 bases from V and 6 bases from J, the junction contained 7 bases not matched to a gene. CDR3 length: 16 residues. CDR1 is KGHSH, CDR2 LQKENI, per germline. CDR3 in DNA: TGTGCCAGCTCACCTACCCTAGCGGGAGGGTCGGATACGCAGTATTTT. This translates into CASSPTLAGGSDTQYF. Combining the CDR3 with reference TRBV18 and TRBJ2-3 gives the whole variable domain NAGVMQNPRHLVRRRGQEARLRCSPMKGHSHVYWYRQLPEEGLKFMVYLQKENIIDESGMPKERFSAEFPKEGPSILRIQQVVRGDSAAYFCASSPTLAGGSDTQYFGPGTRLTVL.

The J gene is TRBJ2-7, the V gene TRBV28; 8 bases align to TRBD1. With 2 bases clipped from V and 6 bases from J, the junction kept 21 bases outside the gene matches. The CDR3 is 19 amino acids. Germline-derived CDR1 and CDR2 are MDHEN and SYDVKM. CDR3 sequence: CASSLPAPGSGRGQGEQYF. The CDR3 DNA reads TGTGCCAGCAGTTTACCCGCCCCCGGGAGTGGCAGGGGGCAAGGCGAGCAGTACTTC.

The chain couples TRBV28 to TRBJ2-3; D tentatively reads TRBD1 or TRBD2 (7 bases each). Between the trimmed V and J ends, which lost 7 bases and 6 bases, there was a span of 17 bases. The germline V gene encodes CDR1 MDHEN and CDR2 SYDVKM. The CDR3 length is 14 residues. CDR3 protein: CASNTRGGRDTQYF. Written as DNA, the CDR3 is TGTGCCAGCAACACCAGGGGGGGCCGGGATACGCAGTATTTT.

On this clone itself: Additional DNA sequences in this sample encode the identical CDR3. This sequence joins TRBV7-9 and TRBJ2-7, with D unresolved. CDR3 length equals 11 residues. Germline assignment: CDR1 SEHNR and CDR2 FQNEAQ (reference sequence). V was trimmed by 3 bases and J by 7 bases, leaving 7 bases between them. The CDR3 is CASSLMGEQYF. The CDR3 DNA reads as TGTGCCAGCAGCTTGATGGGTGAGCAGTACTTC. The entire variable domain, with the rest obtained from reference TRBV7-9 and TRBJ2-7, is as follows: DTGVSQNPRHKITKRGQNVTFRCDPISEHNRLYWYRQTLGQGPEFLTYFQNEAQLEKSRLLSDRFSAERPKGSFSTLEIQRTEQGDSAMYLCASSLMGEQYFGPGTRLTVT.

This clone has a single count. The chain combines TRBV27 with TRBJ1-3, with 10 bases identical to TRBD1. The junction had 1 base not matched to a gene; V was cut back by 3 bases and J by 2 bases. This CDR3 spans 15 amino acids. The germline CDR1 and CDR2 sequences are MNHEY and SMNVEV (reference sequence). The CDR3 DNA reads as TGTGCCAGCAGTTTCGGACAGGGGGCTGGAAACACCATATATTTT. Protein product: CASSFGQGAGNTIYF.

V usage is TRBV5-1 and J usage is TRBJ2-7; D may match TRBD1 or TRBD2 (6 bases each). The germline V gene has CDR1 SGHRS and CDR2 YFSETQ. The CDR3 is 15 residues long. V was trimmed by 0 bases and J by 3 bases, leaving 13 bases between them. CDR3 nucleotides: TGCGCCAGCAGCTTGGGAAACGGGGGCCTCTACGAGCAGTACTTC. Its protein is CASSLGNGGLYEQYF.

The J gene is TRBJ2-1, the V gene TRBV5-1, with unresolved D. V was cut by 5 bases and J by 9 bases, with 21 bases left in between. The CDR3 runs 15 residues. The germline gives CDR1 SGHRS, CDR2 YFSETQ. CDR3 sequence: CASRERPSETGEQFF. The CDR3 DNA follows: TGCGCCAGCAGGGAGAGACCTTCTGAGACGGGTGAGCAGTTCTTC. Full variable domain (rest looked up from reference TRBV5-1 and TRBJ2-1): KAGVTQTPRYLIKTRGQQVTLSCSPISGHRSVSWYQQTPGQGLQFLFEYFSETQRNKGNFPGRFSGRQFSNSRSEMNVSTLELGDSALYLCASRERPSETGEQFFGPGTRLTVL.

Concerning this clone: Relative to the germline gene, one junction end is altered; a read error may explain this. The chain joins TRBV5-1 to TRBJ2-1; 7 positions match TRBD1. The CDR3 runs 15 residues. CDR1 SGHRS and CDR2 YFSETQ come from the germline V gene. The CDR3 spells CASSLEVTGYNEQFF. CDR3 sequence (DNA): TGCGCCAGCAGCTTGGAGGTGACAGGGTACAATGAACAGTTCTTC.

J is TRBJ1-1 and V is TRBV6-1, with TRBD1 as a possible D gene (5 bases). CDR3 length equals 12 residues. Trimming took off 6 bases at V and 6 bases at J, with 11 bases between the two ends. CDR1 is MNHNS, CDR2 SASEGT, per germline. The CDR3 nucleotides are TGTGCCAGCAGCCGGGGGAGGGCTGAAGCTTTCTTT. This translates into CASSRGRAEAFF.

The V gene is TRBV19, the J gene TRBJ2-5; 12 nucleotides match TRBD2. Per germline, CDR1 LNHDA and CDR2 SQIVND (reference sequence). The V gene end was trimmed by 4 bases and the J gene end by 4 bases; junction bases not matched to a gene: 7. The CDR3 totals 16 residues. CDR3 sequence (DNA): TGTGCCAGTAGTACCGCCAAGACTAGCGGGGGAGAGACCCAGTACTTC. It codes for CASSTAKTSGGETQYF. Drawing the rest from reference TRBV19 and TRBJ2-5, the complete variable domain is DGGITQSPKYLFRKEGQNVTLSCEQNLNHDAMYWYRQDPGQGLRLIYYSQIVNDFQKGDIAEGYSVSREKKESFPLTVTSAQKNPTAFYLCASSTAKTSGGETQYFGPGTRLLVL.